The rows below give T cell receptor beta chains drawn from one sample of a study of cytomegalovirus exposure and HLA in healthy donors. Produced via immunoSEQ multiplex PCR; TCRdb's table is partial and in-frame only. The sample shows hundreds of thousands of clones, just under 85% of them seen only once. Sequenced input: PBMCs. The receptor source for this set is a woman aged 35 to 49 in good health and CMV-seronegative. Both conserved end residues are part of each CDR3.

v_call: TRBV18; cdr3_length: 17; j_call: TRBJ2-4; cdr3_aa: CASSPPVTGVEENIQYF
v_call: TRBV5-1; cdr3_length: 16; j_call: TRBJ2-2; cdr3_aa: CASSPRDIVNTGELFF
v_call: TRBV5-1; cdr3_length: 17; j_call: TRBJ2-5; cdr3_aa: CASSQRMGSLPGETQYF
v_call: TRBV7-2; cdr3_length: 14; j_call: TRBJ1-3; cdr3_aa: CASSPGVTGNTIYF
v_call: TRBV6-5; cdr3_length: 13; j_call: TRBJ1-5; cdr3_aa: CASARGQGQPQHF
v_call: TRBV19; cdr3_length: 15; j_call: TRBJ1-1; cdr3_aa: CASSMTGGYNTEAFF
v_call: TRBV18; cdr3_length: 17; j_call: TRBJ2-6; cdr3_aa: CASSPAVPSSGANVLTF
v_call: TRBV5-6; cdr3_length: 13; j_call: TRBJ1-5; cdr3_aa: CASSLGRAQPQHF
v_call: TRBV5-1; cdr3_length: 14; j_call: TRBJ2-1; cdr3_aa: CASSFGDGENEQFF
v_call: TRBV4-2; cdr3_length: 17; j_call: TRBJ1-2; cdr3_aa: CASSQGGGGRERNGYTF